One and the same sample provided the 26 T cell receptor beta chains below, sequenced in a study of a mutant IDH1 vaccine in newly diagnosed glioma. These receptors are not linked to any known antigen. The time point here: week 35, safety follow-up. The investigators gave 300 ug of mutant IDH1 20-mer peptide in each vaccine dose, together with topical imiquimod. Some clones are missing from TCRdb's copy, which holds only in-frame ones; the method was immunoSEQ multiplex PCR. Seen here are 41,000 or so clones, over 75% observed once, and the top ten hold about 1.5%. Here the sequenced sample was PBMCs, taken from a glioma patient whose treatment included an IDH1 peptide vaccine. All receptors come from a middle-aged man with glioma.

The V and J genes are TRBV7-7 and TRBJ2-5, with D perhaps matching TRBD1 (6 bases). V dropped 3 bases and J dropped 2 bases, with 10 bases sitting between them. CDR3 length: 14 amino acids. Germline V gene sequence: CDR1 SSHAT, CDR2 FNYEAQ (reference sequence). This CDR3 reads CASSLGQAQETQYF. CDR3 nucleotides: TGTGCCAGCAGCTTGGGACAAGCACAAGAGACCCAGTACTTC.

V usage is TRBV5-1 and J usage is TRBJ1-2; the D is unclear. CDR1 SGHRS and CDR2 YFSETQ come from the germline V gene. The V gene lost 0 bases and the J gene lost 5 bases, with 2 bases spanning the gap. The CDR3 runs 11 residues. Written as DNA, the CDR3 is TGCGCCAGCAGCTTGGGGTATGGCTACACCTTC. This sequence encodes CASSLGYGYTF.

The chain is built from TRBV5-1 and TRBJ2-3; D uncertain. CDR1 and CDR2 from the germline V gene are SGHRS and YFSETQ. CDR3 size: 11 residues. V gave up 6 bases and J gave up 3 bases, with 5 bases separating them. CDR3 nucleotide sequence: TGCGCCAGCAAGGTGACAGATACGCAGTATTTT. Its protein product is CASKVTDTQYF.

CDR3 protein: CATEGTGNYGYTF. CDR3 in DNA: TGTGCCACGGAGGGGACAGGGAACTATGGCTACACCTTC. The chain is built from TRBV10-3 and TRBJ1-2; 9 bases are shared with TRBD1. CDR1 is ENHRY and CDR2 is SYGVKD in the germline V gene. This CDR3 comprises 13 residues. Trimming at V came to 10 bases and at J to 2 bases, leaving 5 bases not matched to a gene.

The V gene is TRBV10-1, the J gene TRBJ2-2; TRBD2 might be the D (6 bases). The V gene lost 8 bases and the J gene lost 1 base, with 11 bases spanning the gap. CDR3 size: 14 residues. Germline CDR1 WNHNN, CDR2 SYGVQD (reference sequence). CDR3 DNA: TGCGCCAGCTCGGGACTGGGGAACACCGGGGAGCTGTTTTTT. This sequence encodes CASSGLGNTGELFF.

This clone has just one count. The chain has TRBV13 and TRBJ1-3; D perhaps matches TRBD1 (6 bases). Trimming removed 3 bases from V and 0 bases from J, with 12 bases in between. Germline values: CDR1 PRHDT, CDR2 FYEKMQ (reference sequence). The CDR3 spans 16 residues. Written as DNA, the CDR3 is TGTGCCAGCAGCTTCAGCCCGACAGGCTCTGGAAACACCATATATTTT. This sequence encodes CASSFSPTGSGNTIYF.

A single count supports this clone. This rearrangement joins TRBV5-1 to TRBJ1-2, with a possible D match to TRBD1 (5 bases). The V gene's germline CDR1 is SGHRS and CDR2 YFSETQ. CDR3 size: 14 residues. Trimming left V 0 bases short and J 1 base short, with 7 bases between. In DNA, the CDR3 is TGCGCCAGCAGCTTGGGAGGGGATAACTATGGCTACACCTTC. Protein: CASSLGGDNYGYTF.

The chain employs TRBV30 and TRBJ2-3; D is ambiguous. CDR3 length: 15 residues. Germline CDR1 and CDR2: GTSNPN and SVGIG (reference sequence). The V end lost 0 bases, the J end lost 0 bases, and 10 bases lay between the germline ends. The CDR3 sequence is CAWSVRATSTDTQYF. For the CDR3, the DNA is TGTGCCTGGAGTGTACGGGCTACAAGCACAGATACGCAGTATTTT.

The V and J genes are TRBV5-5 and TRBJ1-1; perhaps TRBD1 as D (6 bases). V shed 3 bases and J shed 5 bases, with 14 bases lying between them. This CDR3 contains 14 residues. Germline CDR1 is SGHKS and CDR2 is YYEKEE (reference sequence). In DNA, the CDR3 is TGTGCCAGCAGCTGGGCAGGGGAGGGAACTGAAGCTTTCTTT. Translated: CASSWAGEGTEAFF.

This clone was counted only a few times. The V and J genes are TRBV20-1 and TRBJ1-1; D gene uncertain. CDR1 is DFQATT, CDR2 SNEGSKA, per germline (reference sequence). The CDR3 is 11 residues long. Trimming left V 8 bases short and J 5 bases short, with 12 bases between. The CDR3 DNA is TGCAGTAAGGAAGCACTTACTGAAGCTTTCTTT. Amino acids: CSKEALTEAFF.

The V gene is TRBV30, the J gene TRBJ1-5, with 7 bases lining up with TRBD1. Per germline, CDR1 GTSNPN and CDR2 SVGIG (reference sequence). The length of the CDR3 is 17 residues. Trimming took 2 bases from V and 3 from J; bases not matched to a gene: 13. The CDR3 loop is CAWSREGAPTFNQPQHF. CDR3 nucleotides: TGTGCCTGGAGTAGAGAGGGGGCTCCGACGTTCAATCAGCCCCAGCATTTT.

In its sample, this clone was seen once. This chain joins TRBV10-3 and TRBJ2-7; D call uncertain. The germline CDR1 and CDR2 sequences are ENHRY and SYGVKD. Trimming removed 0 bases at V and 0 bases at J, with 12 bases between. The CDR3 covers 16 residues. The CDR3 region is CAISESKAGYSYEQYF. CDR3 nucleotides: TGTGCCATCAGTGAGTCGAAGGCAGGTTACTCCTACGAGCAGTACTTC.

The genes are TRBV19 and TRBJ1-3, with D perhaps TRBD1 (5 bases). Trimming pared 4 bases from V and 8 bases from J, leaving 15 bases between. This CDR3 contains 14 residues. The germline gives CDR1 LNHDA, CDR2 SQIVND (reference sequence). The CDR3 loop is CASSTGTGADTIYF. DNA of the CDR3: TGTGCCAGTAGTACCGGGACCGGAGCGGACACCATATATTTT.

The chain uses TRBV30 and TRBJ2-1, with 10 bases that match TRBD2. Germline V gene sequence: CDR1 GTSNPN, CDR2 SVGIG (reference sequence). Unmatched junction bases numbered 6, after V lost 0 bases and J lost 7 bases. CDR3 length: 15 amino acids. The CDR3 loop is CAWSVQRGGGNEQFF. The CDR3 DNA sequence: TGTGCCTGGAGTGTCCAGCGGGGGGGAGGTAATGAGCAGTTCTTC.

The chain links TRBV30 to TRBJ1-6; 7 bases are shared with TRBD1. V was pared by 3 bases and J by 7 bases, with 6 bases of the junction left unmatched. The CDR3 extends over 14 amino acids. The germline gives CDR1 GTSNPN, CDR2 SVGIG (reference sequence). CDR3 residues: CAWSPTGKNSPLHF. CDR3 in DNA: TGTGCCTGGAGCCCGACAGGGAAAAATTCACCCCTCCACTTT.

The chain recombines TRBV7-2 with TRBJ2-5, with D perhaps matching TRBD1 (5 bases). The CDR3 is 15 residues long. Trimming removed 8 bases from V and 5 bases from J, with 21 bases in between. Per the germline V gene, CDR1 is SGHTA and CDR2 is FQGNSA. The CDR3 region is CASSNWGPERETQYF. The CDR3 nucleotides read TGTGCCAGCTCGAATTGGGGCCCGGAGAGGGAGACCCAGTACTTC. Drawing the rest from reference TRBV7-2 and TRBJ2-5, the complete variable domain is GAGVSQSPSNKVTEKGKDVELRCDPISGHTALYWYRQSLGQGLEFLIYFQGNSAPDKSGLPSDRFSAERTGGSVSTLTIQRTQQEDSAVYLCASSNWGPERETQYFGPGTRLLVL.

CDR3 sequence: CASSLGGPNYGYTF. The CDR3 DNA follows: TGTGCCAGCAGCTTGGGCGGACCTAACTATGGCTACACCTTC. The V call is TRBV7-2, the J call TRBJ1-2; D is uncertain. Germline CDR1 reads SGHTA; CDR2 reads FQGNSA. CDR3 length: 14 residues. V gave up 3 bases and J gave up 0 bases, with 8 bases separating them. The variable domain in full, completed from reference TRBV7-2 and TRBJ1-2, reads GAGVSQSPSNKVTEKGKDVELRCDPISGHTALYWYRQSLGQGLEFLIYFQGNSAPDKSGLPSDRFSAERTGGSVSTLTIQRTQQEDSAVYLCASSLGGPNYGYTFGSGTRLTVV.

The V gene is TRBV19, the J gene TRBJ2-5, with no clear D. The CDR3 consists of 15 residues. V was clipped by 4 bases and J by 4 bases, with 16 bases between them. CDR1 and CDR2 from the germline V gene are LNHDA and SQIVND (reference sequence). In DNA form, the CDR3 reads TGTGCCAGTAGTACTTCAGGAGTCCCGGGAGAGACCCAGTACTTC. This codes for CASSTSGVPGETQYF. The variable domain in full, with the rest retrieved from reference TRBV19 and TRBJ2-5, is DGGITQSPKYLFRKEGQNVTLSCEQNLNHDAMYWYRQDPGQGLRLIYYSQIVNDFQKGDIAEGYSVSREKKESFPLTVTSAQKNPTAFYLCASSTSGVPGETQYFGPGTRLLVL.

The CDR3 loop is CASRGTGGAGSNQPQHF. CDR3 DNA sequence: TGTGCCAGTAGGGGGACAGGGGGCGCGGGTAGCAATCAGCCCCAGCATTTT. The genes are TRBV19 and TRBJ1-5, with 12 positions matching TRBD1. V trimming: 6 bases; J trimming: 0 bases; junction bases outside the gene matches: 6. This CDR3 has 17 amino acids. Germline CDR1 and CDR2: LNHDA and SQIVND (reference sequence). The whole variable domain, filled in from reference TRBV19 and TRBJ1-5, reads DGGITQSPKYLFRKEGQNVTLSCEQNLNHDAMYWYRQDPGQGLRLIYYSQIVNDFQKGDIAEGYSVSREKKESFPLTVTSAQKNPTAFYLCASRGTGGAGSNQPQHFGDGTRLSIL.

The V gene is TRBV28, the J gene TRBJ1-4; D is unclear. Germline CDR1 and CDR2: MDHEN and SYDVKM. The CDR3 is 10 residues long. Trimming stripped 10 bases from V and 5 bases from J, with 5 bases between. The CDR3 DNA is TGTGCCACCCTAAATGAAAAACTGTTTTTT. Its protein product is CATLNEKLFF.

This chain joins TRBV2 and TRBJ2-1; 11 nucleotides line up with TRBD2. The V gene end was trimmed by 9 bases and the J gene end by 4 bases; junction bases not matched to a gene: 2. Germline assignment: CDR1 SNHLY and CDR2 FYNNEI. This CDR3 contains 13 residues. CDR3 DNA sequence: TGTGCCAGTACTAGCGGGGGATACAATGAGCAGTTCTTC. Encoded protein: CASTSGGYNEQFF.

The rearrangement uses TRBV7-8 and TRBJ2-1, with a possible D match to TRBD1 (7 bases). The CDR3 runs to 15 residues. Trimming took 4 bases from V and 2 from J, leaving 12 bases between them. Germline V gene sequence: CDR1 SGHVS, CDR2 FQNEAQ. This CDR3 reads CASSSEGQPYNEQFF. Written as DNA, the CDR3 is TGTGCCAGCAGCTCGGAGGGACAGCCCTACAATGAGCAGTTCTTC.

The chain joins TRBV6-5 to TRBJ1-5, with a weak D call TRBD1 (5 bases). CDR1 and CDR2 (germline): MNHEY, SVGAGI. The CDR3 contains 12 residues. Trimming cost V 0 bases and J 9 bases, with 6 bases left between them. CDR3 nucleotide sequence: TGTGCCAGCAGTTACTCGGGGGGGCCCCAGCATTTT. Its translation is CASSYSGGPQHF.

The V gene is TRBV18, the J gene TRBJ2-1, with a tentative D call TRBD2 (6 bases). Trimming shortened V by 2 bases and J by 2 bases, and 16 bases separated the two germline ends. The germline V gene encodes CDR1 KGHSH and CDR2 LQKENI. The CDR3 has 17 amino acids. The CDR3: CASSPFLAGSAYNEQFF. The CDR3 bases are TGTGCCAGCTCACCATTCTTGGCGGGGTCGGCCTACAATGAGCAGTTCTTC.

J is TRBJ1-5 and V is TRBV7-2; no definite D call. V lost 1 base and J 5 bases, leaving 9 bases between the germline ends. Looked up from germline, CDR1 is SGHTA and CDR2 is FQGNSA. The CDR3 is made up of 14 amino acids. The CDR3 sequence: CASSLGNLDQPQHF. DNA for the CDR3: TGTGCCAGCAGCTTAGGGAATTTGGATCAGCCCCAGCATTTT.

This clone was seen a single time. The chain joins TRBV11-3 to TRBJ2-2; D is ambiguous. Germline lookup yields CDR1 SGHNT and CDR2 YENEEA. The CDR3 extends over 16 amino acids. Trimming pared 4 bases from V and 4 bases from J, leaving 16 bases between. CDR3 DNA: TGTGCCAGCAGCTCGCCGGGTATTACGAGCACCGGGGAGCTGTTTTTT. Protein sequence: CASSSPGITSTGELFF.